The 16 T cell receptor beta chains listed next were all sequenced from one sample in a study of radiation and T cells in renal cell carcinoma. The repertoire was sequenced with immunoSEQ multiplex PCR; TCRdb's copy has only in-frame clones and lacks some. The top ten hold roughly 8% of the sample, which has approximately 100,000 clones, less than 90% seen once. Time point indicated: baseline pretreatment blood. Treatment described: 15 Gy SBRT to primary tumor, nephrectomy 4 weeks later. The source was blood, collected from a patient whose treatment included radiotherapy and nephrectomy. All receptors come from a middle-aged man with renal cell carcinoma.

A few counts support this clone. This rearrangement joins TRBV7-2 to TRBJ2-7, with D possibly called TRBD1 or TRBD2 (5 bases each). V lost 6 bases to trimming and J lost 2 bases, with 17 bases between them. This CDR3 is built from 15 residues. The germline V gene has CDR1 SGHTA and CDR2 FQGNSA. The CDR3 bases are TGTGCCAGCAGATCTGGGTGGGGGAAGGCCTACGAGCAGTACTTC. It yields the protein CASRSGWGKAYEQYF.

This clone was seen more than once but under ten times. Additional DNA sequences in this sample encode the identical CDR3. CDR3 sequence (DNA): TGTGCCAGCTCACCACCGGCGGGGACTAACTATGGCTACACCTTC. Its translation is CASSPPAGTNYGYTF. The chain carries TRBV18 and TRBJ1-2; D remains unclear. CDR3 length: 15 residues. V was clipped by 0 bases and J by 0 bases, with 8 bases between them. Germline CDR1 is KGHSH and CDR2 is LQKENI.

The V call is TRBV11-3, the J call TRBJ2-1; 11 nucleotides agree with TRBD2. V lost 1 base and J lost 3; bases outside the gene matches: 2. This CDR3 region has 16 residues. CDR1 is SGHNT, CDR2 YENEEA, per germline. The CDR3 reads CASSLALAGGYNEQFF. CDR3 sequence (DNA): TGTGCCAGCAGCTTAGCCCTAGCGGGGGGCTACAATGAGCAGTTCTTC.

The genes are TRBV27 and TRBJ1-2; 7 bases line up with TRBD1. In germline, CDR1 is MNHEY, CDR2 SMNVEV (reference sequence). This CDR3 is built from 15 residues. J lost 0 bases, V lost 5 bases, and 6 bases had no gene match. The CDR3 DNA is TGTGCCAGCAGTACGCCGGGACAGCCTAACTATGGCTACACCTTC. Amino acid sequence: CASSTPGQPNYGYTF.

This sequence joins TRBV9 and TRBJ2-1; no definite D call. In germline, CDR1 is SGDLS, CDR2 YYNGEE. The V gene lost 1 base and the J gene lost 5 bases, with 10 bases spanning the gap. The CDR3 loop spans 14 amino acids. This CDR3 is CASSVSSPDNEQFF. The DNA of the CDR3 is TGTGCCAGCAGCGTATCGTCGCCCGACAATGAGCAGTTCTTC.

This clone appeared a single time. The V gene is TRBV21-1, the J gene TRBJ2-7. TRBV21-1 corresponds to a pseudogene. CDR3 length equals 12 residues. The CDR3 spells CARNGDGYEQYF. The CDR3 nucleotides read TGTGCCAGAAATGGGGACGGCTACGAGCAGTACTTC.

The V and J genes are TRBV28 and TRBJ2-7; 7 bases line up with TRBD1. The V segment lost 5 bases and the J segment 1 base; nucleotides outside the gene matches: 8. There are 15 residues in the CDR3. Per germline, CDR1 MDHEN and CDR2 SYDVKM. The CDR3 spells CASSPIGGGSYEQYF. The DNA for the CDR3 is TGTGCCAGCAGTCCCATAGGGGGCGGGTCCTACGAGCAGTACTTC.

The chain is built from TRBV19 and TRBJ2-1, with D unclear. The germline V gene encodes CDR1 LNHDA and CDR2 SQIVND (reference sequence). The CDR3 spans 16 residues. Trimming took off 3 bases at V and 0 bases at J, with 12 bases between the two ends. CDR3 nucleotides: TGTGCCAGTAGTATTGTTGCGCTAAGCTCCTACAATGAGCAGTTCTTC. This gives the protein CASSIVALSSYNEQFF.

The chain links TRBV5-1 to TRBJ2-5; no reliable D call. Trimming stripped 0 bases from V and 4 bases from J, with 10 bases between. Germline V lookup: CDR1 SGHRS, CDR2 YFSETQ. The CDR3 totals 14 residues. In DNA, the CDR3 is TGCGCCAGCAGCTTGGGAAGGCCGGGAGAGACCCAGTACTTC. Its protein product is CASSLGRPGETQYF.

This chain links TRBV6-6 with TRBJ2-5; D remains unclear. The CDR3 extends over 16 amino acids. From germline, CDR1 is MNHNY and CDR2 SVGAGI (reference sequence). V lost 0 bases to trimming and J lost 0 bases, with 11 bases between them. Written as DNA, the CDR3 is TGTGCCAGCAGTTACTCTTCCGTCCGGTACCAAGAGACCCAGTACTTC. Amino acid sequence: CASSYSSVRYQETQYF.

The V and J genes are TRBV27 and TRBJ1-1; D is unclear. The CDR3 totals 13 residues. CDR1 is MNHEY and CDR2 is SMNVEV in the germline V gene (reference sequence). The V end was cut by 5 bases, the J end by 8 bases, with 15 bases between. The CDR3 nucleotides are TGTGCCAGCAGTCCCCATTCGAACCTAGAAGCTTTCTTT. Translated, it gives CASSPHSNLEAFF.

This sequence joins TRBV9 and TRBJ2-3; possible D gene TRBD1, 6 bases. Trimming removed 4 bases from V and 4 bases from J, with 22 bases in between. The CDR3 contains 17 residues. Germline values: CDR1 SGDLS, CDR2 YYNGEE. The CDR3 bases are TGTGCCAGCAGCCCCGCCGTGGGCAGGGGATTTGCAGATACGCAGTATTTT. As protein: CASSPAVGRGFADTQYF.

This clone appeared once. The rearrangement uses TRBV6-6 and TRBJ2-3; 11 nucleotides line up with TRBD2. V lost 8 bases, J lost 6 bases, and 7 bases stayed unmatched. CDR1 and CDR2 (germline): MNHNY, SVGAGI (reference sequence). The CDR3 loop spans 14 amino acids. The CDR3 reads CASGISGRADTQYF. The CDR3 region has the DNA TGTGCCAGCGGCATTAGCGGGAGGGCTGATACGCAGTATTTT.

This clone has only one observation. This chain connects TRBV5-1 to TRBJ2-2, with D hard to call. Deletions cut 4 bases from V and 8 bases from J, with 0 bases between. This CDR3 has 9 amino acids. Germline-derived CDR1 and CDR2 are SGHRS and YFSETQ. The CDR3 DNA reads TGCGCCAGCAGCGGGGAGCTGTTTTTT. Amino acids: CASSGELFF.

The chain carries TRBV5-4 and TRBJ1-6, with 7 bases identical to TRBD1. CDR1 and CDR2 from the germline V gene are SGHNT and YYREEE (reference sequence). J was trimmed by 6 bases and V by 2 bases; bases with no gene match: 5. This CDR3 spans 15 amino acids. This CDR3 is CASSFGRGVNSPLHF. DNA for the CDR3: TGTGCCAGCAGCTTCGGCAGGGGGGTTAATTCACCCCTCCACTTT.

The chain has TRBV9 and TRBJ1-2; no firm D call. V dropped 6 bases and J dropped 4 bases, with 13 bases sitting between them. From germline, CDR1 is SGDLS and CDR2 YYNGEE. The length of the CDR3 is 13 residues. The CDR3 spells CASTPTLSYGYTF. In DNA, the CDR3 is TGTGCCAGCACCCCTACCCTCTCCTATGGCTACACCTTC.